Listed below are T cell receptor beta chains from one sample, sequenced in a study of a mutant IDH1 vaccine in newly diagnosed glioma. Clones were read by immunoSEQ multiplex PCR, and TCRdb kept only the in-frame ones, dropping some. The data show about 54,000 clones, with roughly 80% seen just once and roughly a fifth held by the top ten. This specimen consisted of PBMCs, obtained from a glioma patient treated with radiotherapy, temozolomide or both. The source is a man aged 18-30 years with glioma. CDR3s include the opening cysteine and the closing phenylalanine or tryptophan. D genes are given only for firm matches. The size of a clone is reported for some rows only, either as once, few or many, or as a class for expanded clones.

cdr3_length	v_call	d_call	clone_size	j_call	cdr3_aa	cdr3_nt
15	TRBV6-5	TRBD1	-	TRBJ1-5	CASRPGQGARQPQHF	TGTGCCAGCAGACCCGGACAGGGGGCACGTCAGCCCCAGCATTTT
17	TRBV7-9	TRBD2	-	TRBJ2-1	CASSLVVGLAETDEQFF	TGTGCCAGCAGCTTAGTAGTGGGACTAGCGGAGACGGATGAGCAGTTCTTC
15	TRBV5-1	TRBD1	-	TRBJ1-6	CASSQTGDPNSPLHF	TGCGCCAGCAGTCAAACAGGGGACCCTAATTCACCCCTCCACTTT
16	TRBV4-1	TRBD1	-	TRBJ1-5	CASSPPTGQEGQPQHF	TGCGCCAGCAGCCCGCCGACCGGACAGGAGGGTCAGCCCCAGCATTTT
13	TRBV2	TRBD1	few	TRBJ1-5	CASSRTGIQPQHF	TGTGCCAGTTCGCGGACAGGGATTCAGCCCCAGCATTTT
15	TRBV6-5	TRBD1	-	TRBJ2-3	CASSYGTGKADTQYF	TGTGCCAGCAGTTATGGGACAGGGAAGGCAGATACGCAGTATTTT
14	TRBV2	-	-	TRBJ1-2	CASSGTAVGPGYTF	TGTGCCAGCAGTGGGACAGCAGTAGGACCGGGCTACACCTTC
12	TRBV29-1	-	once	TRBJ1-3	CSVGLSGNTIYF	TGCAGCGTTGGGCTCTCTGGAAACACCATATATTTT
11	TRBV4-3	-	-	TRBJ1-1	CASSQGTEAFF	TGCGCCAGCAGCCAAGGGACGGAAGCTTTCTTT
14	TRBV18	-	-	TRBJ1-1	CASSQDVQNTEAFF	TGTGCCAGCTCCCAGGACGTCCAGAACACTGAAGCTTTCTTT
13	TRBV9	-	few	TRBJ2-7	CASSVGQHYEQYF	TGTGCCAGCAGCGTAGGGCAGCACTACGAGCAGTACTTC
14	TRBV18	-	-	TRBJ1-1	CASSLGPEGTEAFF	TGTGCCAGCTCACTCGGCCCGGAGGGCACTGAAGCTTTCTTT
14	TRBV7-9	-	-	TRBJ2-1	CASSLANRNNEQFF	TGTGCCAGCAGCTTAGCGAACAGAAATAATGAGCAGTTCTTC
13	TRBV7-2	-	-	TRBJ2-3	CASSPHPKEPQYF	TGTGCCAGCAGCCCGCACCCGAAGGAGCCCCAGTATTTT
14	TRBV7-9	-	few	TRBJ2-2	CASSLPAATGELFF	TGTGCCAGCAGCTTACCAGCAGCAACCGGGGAGCTGTTTTTT
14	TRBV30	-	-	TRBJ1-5	CAWSLGGGNQPQHF	TGTGCCTGGAGTCTCGGCGGAGGCAATCAGCCCCAGCATTTT
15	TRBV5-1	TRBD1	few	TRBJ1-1	CASSLGTGGWTEAFF	TGCGCCAGCAGCTTGGGGACAGGGGGATGGACTGAAGCTTTCTTT
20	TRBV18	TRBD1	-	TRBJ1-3	CASSPLGQGAKERTGNTIYF	TGTGCCAGCTCACCACTGGGACAGGGGGCGAAGGAGAGGACTGGAAACACCATATATTTT
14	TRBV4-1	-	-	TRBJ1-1	CASSQSDRPTEAFF	TGCGCCAGCAGCCAGTCCGATAGGCCCACTGAAGCTTTCTTT
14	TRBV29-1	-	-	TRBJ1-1	CSVGGVGWNTEAFF	TGCAGCGTTGGAGGGGTAGGGTGGAACACTGAAGCTTTCTTT
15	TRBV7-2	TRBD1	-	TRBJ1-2	CASSPYPGTAYGYTF	TGTGCCAGCAGCCCCTACCCCGGGACAGCTTATGGCTACACCTTC
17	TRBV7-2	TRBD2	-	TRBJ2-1	CASSTRLAGGLYNEQFF	TGTGCCAGCAGCACCCGACTAGCGGGGGGCCTCTACAATGAGCAGTTCTTC
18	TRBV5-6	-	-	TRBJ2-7	CASSPDLQGPYLPYEQYF	TGTGCCAGCAGTCCTGACCTTCAGGGGCCTTACCTACCCTACGAGCAGTACTTC
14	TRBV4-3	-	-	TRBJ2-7	CASSRQTMGYEQYF	TGCGCCAGCAGCCGCCAAACCATGGGCTACGAGCAGTACTTC
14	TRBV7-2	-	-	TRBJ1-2	CASSKEELDRTYTF	TGTGCCAGCAGCAAAGAGGAACTTGACAGGACCTACACCTTC
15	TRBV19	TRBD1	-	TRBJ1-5	CASSTGGGSNQPQHF	TGTGCCAGTAGTACAGGGGGCGGAAGCAATCAGCCCCAGCATTTT
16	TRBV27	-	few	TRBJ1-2	CASSLSILGGRYGYTF	TGTGCCAGCAGTTTATCAATATTAGGGGGGAGGTATGGCTACACCTTC
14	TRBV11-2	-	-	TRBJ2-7	CASSVRTETYEQYF	TGTGCCAGCAGCGTACGTACAGAGACCTACGAGCAGTACTTC
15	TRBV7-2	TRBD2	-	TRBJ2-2	CASSLVGLETGELFF	TGTGCCAGCAGCTTAGTGGGACTAGAGACCGGGGAGCTGTTTTTT
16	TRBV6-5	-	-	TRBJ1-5	CASSSTGRWSNQPQHF	TGTGCCAGCAGTTCGACAGGCCGATGGAGCAATCAGCCCCAGCATTTT
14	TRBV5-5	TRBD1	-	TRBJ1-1	CASSFGTGGQRAFF	TGTGCCAGCAGCTTTGGGACAGGGGGCCAACGGGCTTTCTTT
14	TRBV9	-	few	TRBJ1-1	CASSALQVNTEAFF	TGTGCCAGCAGCGCCCTCCAAGTGAACACTGAAGCTTTCTTT
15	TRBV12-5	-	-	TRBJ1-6	CASGFWREYNSPLHF	TGTGCTAGTGGTTTTTGGCGGGAATATAATTCACCCCTCCACTTT
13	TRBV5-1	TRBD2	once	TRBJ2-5	CASSGGVVETQYF	TGCGCCAGCAGTGGGGGGGTTGTAGAGACCCAGTACTTC
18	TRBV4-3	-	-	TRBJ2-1	CASTRGFQGPAGHNEQFF	TGCGCCAGCACCCGGGGATTTCAGGGCCCCGCGGGCCACAATGAGCAGTTCTTC
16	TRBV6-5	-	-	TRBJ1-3	CASSYSKRSSGNTIYF	TGTGCCAGCAGTTACTCGAAGAGGAGCTCTGGAAACACCATATATTTT
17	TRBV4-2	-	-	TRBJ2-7	CASSRTVGRRSSYEQYF	TGTGCCAGCAGCCGGACAGTCGGAAGGAGGTCGAGCTACGAGCAGTACTTC
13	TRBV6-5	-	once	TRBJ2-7	CASSLGGSYEQYF	TGTGCCAGCAGTCTCGGGGGATCCTACGAGCAGTACTTC